The clone carrying this TCR beta chain was recorded only once. Libraries were prepared by immunoSEQ multiplex PCR; TCRdb keeps only in-frame clonotypes and omits some of them. Altogether nearly 500,000 clones are present, 70% to 80% being singletons, with the ten largest covering roughly 13%. This entry belongs to a study of shared clonotypes between healthy human individuals. Germline CDR1 is SQVTM and CDR2 is ANQGSEA. Trimming removed 1 base from V and 0 bases from J, with 18 bases in between. The CDR3 runs 17 residues. The clonotype was recovered from a woman in her thirties or forties in good health. Some clones in this sample may be carry-over from other donors' samples. The chain links TRBV29-1 to TRBJ1-2, with TRBD1 as a possible D gene (6 bases). Specimen: PBMCs. CDR3 sequence reads: CSVEGEEYRDTNYGYTF. Here the CDR3 DNA reads TGCAGCGTTGAAGGCGAAGAATACCGGGACACTAACTATGGCTACACCTTC.